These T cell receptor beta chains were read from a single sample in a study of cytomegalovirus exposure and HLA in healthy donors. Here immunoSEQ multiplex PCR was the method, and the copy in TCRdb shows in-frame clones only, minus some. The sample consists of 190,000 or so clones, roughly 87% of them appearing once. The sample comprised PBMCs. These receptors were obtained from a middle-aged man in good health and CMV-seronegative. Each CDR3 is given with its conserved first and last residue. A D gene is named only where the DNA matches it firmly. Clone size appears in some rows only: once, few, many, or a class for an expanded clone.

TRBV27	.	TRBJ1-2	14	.	TGTGCCAGCAGTTTATCTGGCCAGGCCTATGGCTACACCTTC	CASSLSGQAYGYTF
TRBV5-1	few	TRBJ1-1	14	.	TGCGCCAGCAGCTTGCGGTCAGGGAGGACTGAAGCTTTCTTT	CASSLRSGRTEAFF
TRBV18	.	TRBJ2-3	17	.	TGTGCCAGCTCACCACCGACGGGGGCAGGGGGGACAGATACGCAGTATTTT	CASSPPTGAGGTDTQYF
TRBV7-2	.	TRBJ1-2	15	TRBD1	TGTGCCTGCAGTAGGGACAGGGGGGTCCCGGGTGGCTACACCTTC	CACSRDRGVPGGYTF
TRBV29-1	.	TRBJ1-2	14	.	TGCAGCGTCCCCGAGACGGGGGGCAACTATGGCTACACCTTC	CSVPETGGNYGYTF
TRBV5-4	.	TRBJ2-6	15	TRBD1	TGTGCCAGCAGCCTGACAGGGCGCGGGGCCAACGTCCTGACTTTC	CASSLTGRGANVLTF
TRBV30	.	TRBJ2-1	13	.	TGTGCCTGTAGCGGAACGCTCTACAATGAGCAGTTCTTC	CACSGTLYNEQFF
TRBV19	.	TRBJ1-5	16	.	TGTGCCAGTAGTACCACTCCGGGGGGCGGGAATCAGCCCCAGCATTTT	CASSTTPGGGNQPQHF
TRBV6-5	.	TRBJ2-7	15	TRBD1	TGTGCCAGCAGCCCTGGGACAGGGGGTTCCTACGAGCAGTACTTC	CASSPGTGGSYEQYF
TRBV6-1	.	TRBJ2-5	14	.	TGTGCCAGCAGTTTCCTAGCGTACCAAGAGACCCAGTACTTC	CASSFLAYQETQYF
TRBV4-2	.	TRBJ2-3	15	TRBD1	TGTGCCAGCAGTAAGACAGGGATCGGGCCAGATACGCAGTATTTT	CASSKTGIGPDTQYF
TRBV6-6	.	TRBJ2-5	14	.	TGTGCCAGCAGTTATGGACAGCTCCAAGAGACCCAGTACTTC	CASSYGQLQETQYF
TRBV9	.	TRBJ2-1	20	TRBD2	TGTGCCAGCAGCCCAAGAGGGGGGGTAGCGGGAGGGCCCTCCTACAATGAGCAGTTCTTC	CASSPRGGVAGGPSYNEQFF
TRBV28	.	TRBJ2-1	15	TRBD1	TGTGCCAGCAGCGAGCCGGGACAGAGTGGCGATGAGCAGTTCTTC	CASSEPGQSGDEQFF
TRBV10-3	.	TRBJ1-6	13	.	TGTGCCATCAGACGGACAGATAATTCACCCCTCCACTTT	CAIRRTDNSPLHF
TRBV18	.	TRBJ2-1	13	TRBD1	TGTGCCAGCTCACCGGGACAGAACAATGAGCAGTTCTTC	CASSPGQNNEQFF
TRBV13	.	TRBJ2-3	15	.	TGTGCCAGCAGCTGGGGGGGCCGGTTATCAGATACGCAGTATTTT	CASSWGGRLSDTQYF
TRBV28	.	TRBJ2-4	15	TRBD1	TGTGCCAGCGAGGCAGGGGGCATGACCAAAAACATTCAGTACTTC	CASEAGGMTKNIQYF
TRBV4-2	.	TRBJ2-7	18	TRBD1	TGTGCCAGCAGCCAAGGAGGGGGCAGCGGTTACCCCTCCTACGAGCAGTACTTC	CASSQGGGSGYPSYEQYF
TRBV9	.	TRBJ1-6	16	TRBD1	TGTGCCAGCAGCGTTAGTGGGACAGGGAATAATTCACCCCTCCACTTT	CASSVSGTGNNSPLHF
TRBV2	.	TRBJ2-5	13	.	TGTGCCAGCAGTGAGGTGGGCCGGGAGACCCAGTACTTC	CASSEVGRETQYF
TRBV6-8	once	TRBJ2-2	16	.	TGTGCCCTCTCGGGGAGTAGGGAAGAGCTCGCCGGGGAGCTGTTTTTT	CALSGSREELAGELFF
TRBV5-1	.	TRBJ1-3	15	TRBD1	TGCGCCAGCAGCTGGGGGACAGCCTCTGGAAACACCATATATTTT	CASSWGTASGNTIYF
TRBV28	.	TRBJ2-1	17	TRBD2	TGTGCCAGCAGTCAAAATCCGGGACTAGCGGGGGTAAATGAGCAGTTCTTC	CASSQNPGLAGVNEQFF
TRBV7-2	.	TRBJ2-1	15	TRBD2	TGTGCCAGCAGCTCGACAGGCATAGCGGGGGCTTCTCAGTTCTTC	CASSSTGIAGASQFF
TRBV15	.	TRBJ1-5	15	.	TGTGCCACCAGCGGGTCAACTGGGAGGAATCAGCCCCAGCATTTT	CATSGSTGRNQPQHF
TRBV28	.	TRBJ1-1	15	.	TGTGCCAGCAGTGCCCGTTACACAGTTAGCACTGAAGCTTTCTTT	CASSARYTVSTEAFF
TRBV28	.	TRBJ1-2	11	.	TGTGCCAGCCGACAGGCCTATGGCTACACCTTC	CASRQAYGYTF
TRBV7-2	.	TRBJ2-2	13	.	TGTGCCAGCAGCGGTCTAGTCCCCGGGGAGCTGTTTTTT	CASSGLVPGELFF
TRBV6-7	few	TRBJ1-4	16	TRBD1	TGTGCCAGCAGTTGCCTCGGACAGGGGCCTAGAGAAAAACTGTTTTTT	CASSCLGQGPREKLFF
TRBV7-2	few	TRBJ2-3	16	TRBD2	TGTGCCAGCAGTCCTATGGCTAGCGGATCCACAGATACGCAGTATTTT	CASSPMASGSTDTQYF
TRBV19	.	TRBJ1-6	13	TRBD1	TGTGCCAGTAAGGGACAGATGAATTCACCCCTCCACTTT	CASKGQMNSPLHF
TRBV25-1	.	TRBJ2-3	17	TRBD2	TGTGCCAGCAGTGAACCTAGAGCGGGAGGTGGAACGGATACGCAGTATTTT	CASSEPRAGGGTDTQYF
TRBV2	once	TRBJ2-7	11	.	TGTGCCAGCACGCCCAGGGTCGAGCAGTACTTC	CASTPRVEQYF
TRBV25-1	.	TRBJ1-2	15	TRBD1	TGTGCCAGCAGTGAATACGGGACAGGGGGCAGAGGCTACACCTTC	CASSEYGTGGRGYTF
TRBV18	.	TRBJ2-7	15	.	TGTGCCAGCTCCCAGGTTGGGAACGGGGGCTACGAGCAGTACTTC	CASSQVGNGGYEQYF
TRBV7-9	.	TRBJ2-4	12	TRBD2	TGTGCCAGCAGCTTCCGGGACTACACTCAGTACTTC	CASSFRDYTQYF
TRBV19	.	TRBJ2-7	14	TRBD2	TGTGCCAGTAGGGAGCGGGGAAGCTCCTACGAGCAGTACTTC	CASRERGSSYEQYF
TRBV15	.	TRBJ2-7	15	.	TGTGCCACCAGCAGAGGGGCTGAGAGCTCCTACGAGCAGTACTTC	CATSRGAESSYEQYF
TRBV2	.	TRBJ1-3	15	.	TGTGCCAGCAGTGGAACCGACAGAGAAGGGCACACCATATATTTT	CASSGTDREGHTIYF
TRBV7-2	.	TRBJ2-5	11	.	TGTGCCAGCAGCTTGTCGGAGACCCAGTACTTC	CASSLSETQYF
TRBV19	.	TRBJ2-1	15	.	TGTGCCAGTAGTGTAAGACACAGCTCCTACAATGAGCAGTTCTTC	CASSVRHSSYNEQFF
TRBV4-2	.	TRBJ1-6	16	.	TGTGCCAGCAGCCAAGAGCCGACAGGTGGTAATTCACCCCTCCACTTT	CASSQEPTGGNSPLHF
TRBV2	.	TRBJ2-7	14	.	TGTGCCAGCCGGGACTGGACAAGAACCTACGAGCAGTACTTC	CASRDWTRTYEQYF
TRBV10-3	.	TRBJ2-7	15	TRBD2	TGTGCCATCAGGGAAGAGGGACTAGCGGGATACGAGCAGTACTTC	CAIREEGLAGYEQYF
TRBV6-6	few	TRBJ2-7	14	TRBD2	TGTGCCAGCAGTGCGACTAGCGGGACGTACGAGCAGTACTTC	CASSATSGTYEQYF
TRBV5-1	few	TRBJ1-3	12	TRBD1	TGCGCCAGCGGATCCCAACAGGGGGCTCTATATTTT	CASGSQQGALYF
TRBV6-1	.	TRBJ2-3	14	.	TGTGCCAGCATCACCTTTGCGGGGCCAGATACGCAGTATTTT	CASITFAGPDTQYF
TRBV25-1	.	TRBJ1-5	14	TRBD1	TGTGCCAGCAGTGAATCAGGGGGCATTCAGCCCCAGCATTTT	CASSESGGIQPQHF
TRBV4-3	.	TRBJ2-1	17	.	TGCGCCAGCAGCCAAGTCTCGGCTCTAGGTTCCTACAATGAGCAGTTCTTC	CASSQVSALGSYNEQFF
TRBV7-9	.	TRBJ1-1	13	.	TGTGCCAGCAGCCTCCCACAGGACACTGAAGCTTTCTTT	CASSLPQDTEAFF
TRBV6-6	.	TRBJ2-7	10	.	TGTGCCAGCAGTTCATCCGAGCAGTACTTC	CASSSSEQYF
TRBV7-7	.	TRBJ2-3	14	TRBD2	TGTGCTAGCAGCTTGGCGGGAGAGATAGATACGCAGTATTTT	CASSLAGEIDTQYF
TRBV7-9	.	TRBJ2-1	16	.	TGTGCCAGCAGCTTAAGGGGCCTGGGCTACCTCAATGAGCAGTTCTTC	CASSLRGLGYLNEQFF
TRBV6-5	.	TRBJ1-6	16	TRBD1	TGTGCCAGCAGTTCCACGGACAGGGGAAAGGGGTCACCCCTCCACTTT	CASSSTDRGKGSPLHF